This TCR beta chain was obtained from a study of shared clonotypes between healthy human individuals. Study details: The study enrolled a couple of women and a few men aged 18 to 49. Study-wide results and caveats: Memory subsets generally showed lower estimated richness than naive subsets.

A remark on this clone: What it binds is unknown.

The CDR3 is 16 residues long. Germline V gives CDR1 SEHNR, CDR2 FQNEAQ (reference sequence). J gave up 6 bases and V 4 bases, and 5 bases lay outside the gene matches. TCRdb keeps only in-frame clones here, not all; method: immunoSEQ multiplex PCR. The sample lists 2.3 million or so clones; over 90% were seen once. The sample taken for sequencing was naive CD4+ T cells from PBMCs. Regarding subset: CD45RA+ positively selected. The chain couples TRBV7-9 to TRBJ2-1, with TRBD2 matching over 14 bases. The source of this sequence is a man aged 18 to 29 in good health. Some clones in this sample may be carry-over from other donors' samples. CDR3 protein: CASSSGLAGGGNEQFF. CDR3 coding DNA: TGTGCCAGCAGCTCCGGACTAGCGGGAGGTGGCAATGAGCAGTTCTTC.